This TCR beta chain was captured in a study of CD8 T cells in ankylosing spondylitis. The study's findings and limits: Disease-linked clones bore a CD8+ phenotype, appearing relatively rarely in peripheral blood. Clones tied to disease were said to be significantly enriched in matched ankylosing spondylitis synovial fluid. Some of these motif variants have turned up before, in reports on reactive arthritis synovial fluid and blood. A TCR beta motif of eight highly homologous variants appeared characteristic of ankylosing spondylitis blood.

Per the germline V gene, CDR1 is MGHRA and CDR2 is YSYEKL. The CDR3 contains 17 residues. With 0 bases clipped from V and 2 bases from J, the junction kept 7 bases outside the gene matches. Molecular-barcoded quantitative 5'-RACE produced these TCR beta libraries. TCRdb fed the 5' RACE reads into MiXCR, producing one record per CDR3 protein. Of 300,000 to 400,000 distinct CDR3 sequences in the sample, about a fifth are singletons; the top ten hold about a sixth. Regarding this clonotype: Antigen: not known.

Sequencing input: blood, either unsorted or a sorted T cell fraction (not recorded which). The genes are TRBV4-1 and TRBJ2-3, with TRBD2 identical over 8 bases. This clonotype was sampled from a male donor with ankylosing spondylitis. Written as DNA, the CDR3 is TGCGCCAGCAGCCAAGAAAGGCTAGCGGGCAACACAGATACGCAGTATTTT. Translation: CASSQERLAGNTDTQYF.